These 9 T cell receptor beta chains came from one sample sequenced in a study of blood T cell repertoires in COVID-19. This table comes from immunoSEQ multiplex PCR, and its TCRdb copy is limited to in-frame clones, with some not included. In the table there are about 260,000 clones, 80% to 90% of which are singletons. The source material was PBMCs or T cells enriched from blood (not recorded which). The receptors were sampled from a woman aged 40 to 50 who had been exposed to COVID-19.

The V and J genes are TRBV7-6 and TRBJ2-5, with a weak D call TRBD2 (5 bases). This CDR3 spans 17 amino acids. CDR1 is SGHVS and CDR2 is FNYEAQ in the germline V gene. The V and J ends lost 2 bases and 1 base respectively, with 17 bases between them. CDR3 residues: CASSLPSQRVGQETQYF. The DNA for the CDR3 is TGTGCCAGCAGCTTACCGAGCCAGAGGGTCGGCCAAGAGACCCAGTACTTC.

The chain employs TRBV2 and TRBJ2-1; 11 bases fit TRBD2. From germline, CDR1 is SNHLY and CDR2 FYNNEI. With 7 bases clipped from V and 9 bases from J, the junction kept 5 bases outside the gene matches. The CDR3 is made up of 13 amino acids. CDR3 residues: CASKGTSGFEQFF. The CDR3, as DNA: TGTGCCAGCAAAGGGACTAGCGGATTTGAGCAGTTCTTC.

The chain is built from TRBV7-3 and TRBJ1-2, with D possibly being TRBD1 (5 bases). Trimming shortened V by 6 bases and J by 7 bases, and 21 bases separated the two germline ends. The CDR3 is 15 amino acids. The germline V gene encodes CDR1 SGHTA and CDR2 FQGTGA. The CDR3 sequence is CASSLQAAEGSGYTF. CDR3 sequence (DNA): TGTGCCAGCAGTTTACAGGCGGCGGAGGGATCTGGCTACACCTTC.

The DNA of the CDR3 is TGTGCCAGCAGTTTATTGGCTAGCGGCACAGATACGCAGTATTTT. Protein product: CASSLLASGTDTQYF. The rearrangement links TRBV27 to TRBJ2-3, with D perhaps TRBD2 (6 bases). Germline V CDR1 and CDR2: MNHEY, SMNVEV (reference sequence). The CDR3 has 15 residues. V lost 1 base, J lost 1 base, and 9 bases lay in between.

The chain combines TRBV18 with TRBJ2-3, with 9 positions matching TRBD2. Germline lookup yields CDR1 KGHSH and CDR2 LQKENI. This CDR3 is built from 19 residues. The trim removed 3 bases at V and 1 base at J, leaving 14 bases unmatched. CDR3 region: CASSPRSSGGTRGTDTQYF. The CDR3 DNA follows: TGTGCCAGCTCACCCAGATCCAGCGGGGGGACCCGGGGCACAGATACGCAGTATTTT.

The chain combines TRBV5-4 with TRBJ1-1; D is uncertain. Looked up from germline, CDR1 is SGHNT and CDR2 is YYREEE (reference sequence). This CDR3 is 14 amino acids long. The ends were cut back, 4 bases at V and 11 bases at J, with 21 bases in the middle. CDR3 nucleotide sequence: TGTGCCAGCAGCCCGGGTTTGAGGGTTTTGCAGGCTTTCTTT. Protein product: CASSPGLRVLQAFF.

The rearrangement links TRBV11-3 to TRBJ1-1; D gene ambiguous. V was trimmed by 3 bases and J by 3 bases, leaving 11 bases between them. CDR1 and CDR2 (germline): SGHNT, YENEEA. The CDR3 runs to 14 residues. CDR3 region: CASSLEVWDTEAFF. The CDR3 DNA reads as TGTGCCAGCAGCTTGGAGGTATGGGACACTGAAGCTTTCTTT.

This chain links TRBV6-5 with TRBJ1-5; the D gene is possibly TRBD1 (6 bases). V lost 6 bases and J 1 base, leaving 13 bases between the germline ends. CDR1 and CDR2 (germline): MNHEY, SVGAGI. This CDR3 region has 15 residues. The CDR3, as DNA: TGTGCCAGCAGACCCCCGGGGGGCAGCAATCAGCCCCAGCATTTT. It encodes CASRPPGGSNQPQHF.

This clone was recorded once. This chain uses TRBV4-3 with TRBJ1-2; 7 nucleotides line up with TRBD1. CDR3 size: 16 residues. After removal of 4 bases from V and 8 bases from J, the junction contained 16 bases not matched to a gene. Germline assignment: CDR1 LGHNA and CDR2 YSLEER. This CDR3 is CASSRYEDRKSRGYTF. The DNA for the CDR3 is TGCGCCAGCAGCCGTTATGAGGACAGGAAATCTCGGGGCTACACCTTC.